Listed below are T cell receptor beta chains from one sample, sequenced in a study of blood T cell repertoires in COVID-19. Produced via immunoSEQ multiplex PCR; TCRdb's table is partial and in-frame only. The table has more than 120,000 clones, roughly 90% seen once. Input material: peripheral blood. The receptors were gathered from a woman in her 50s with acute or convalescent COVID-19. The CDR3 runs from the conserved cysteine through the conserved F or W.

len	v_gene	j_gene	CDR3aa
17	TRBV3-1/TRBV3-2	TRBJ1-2	CASSQVLGLQGTYGYTF
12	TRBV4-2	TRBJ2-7	CASSQDLYEQYF
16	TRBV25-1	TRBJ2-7	CASSALGGRFDYEQYF
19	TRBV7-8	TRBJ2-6	CASSPRRRGPSSGANVLTF
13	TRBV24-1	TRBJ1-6	CATSATGISPLHF
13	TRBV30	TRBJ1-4	CAWSRDLGEKLFF
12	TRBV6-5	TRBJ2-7	CASSFSGGDPYF
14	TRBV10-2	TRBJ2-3	CASRTSFPPDTQYF
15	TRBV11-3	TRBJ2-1	CASSQSSGRNNEQFF
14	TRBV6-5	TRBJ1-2	CASRDRGANYGYTF
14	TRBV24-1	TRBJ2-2	CATRDSLNTGELFF
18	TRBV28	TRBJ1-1	CASSLPRDRVMSFGEAFF
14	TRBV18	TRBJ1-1	CASSPQGVVTEAFF
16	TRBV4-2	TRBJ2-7	CASSQVDRGLGYEQYF
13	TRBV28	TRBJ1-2	CASSPLSNYGYTF
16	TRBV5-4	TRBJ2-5	CASRAGTGAKVETQYF
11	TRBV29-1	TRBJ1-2	CSVGTVYGYTF
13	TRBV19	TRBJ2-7	CASSNTGSNEQYF
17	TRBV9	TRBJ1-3	CASSVGGDRGPGNTIYF
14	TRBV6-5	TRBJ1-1	CASSRQGRNTEAFF
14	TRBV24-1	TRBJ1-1	CATRDRGVRTEAFF
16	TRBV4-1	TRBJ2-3	CASSQYSGAGADTQYF
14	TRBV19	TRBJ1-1	CASSEGRDNTEAFF
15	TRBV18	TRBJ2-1	CASSGLAAPGNEQFF
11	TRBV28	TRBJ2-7	CASSRDSEQYF
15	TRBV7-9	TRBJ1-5	CASSSQGDSNQPQHF
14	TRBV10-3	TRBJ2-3	CAIRGTRGEDTQYF
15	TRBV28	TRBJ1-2	CASSLLRGYNYGYTF